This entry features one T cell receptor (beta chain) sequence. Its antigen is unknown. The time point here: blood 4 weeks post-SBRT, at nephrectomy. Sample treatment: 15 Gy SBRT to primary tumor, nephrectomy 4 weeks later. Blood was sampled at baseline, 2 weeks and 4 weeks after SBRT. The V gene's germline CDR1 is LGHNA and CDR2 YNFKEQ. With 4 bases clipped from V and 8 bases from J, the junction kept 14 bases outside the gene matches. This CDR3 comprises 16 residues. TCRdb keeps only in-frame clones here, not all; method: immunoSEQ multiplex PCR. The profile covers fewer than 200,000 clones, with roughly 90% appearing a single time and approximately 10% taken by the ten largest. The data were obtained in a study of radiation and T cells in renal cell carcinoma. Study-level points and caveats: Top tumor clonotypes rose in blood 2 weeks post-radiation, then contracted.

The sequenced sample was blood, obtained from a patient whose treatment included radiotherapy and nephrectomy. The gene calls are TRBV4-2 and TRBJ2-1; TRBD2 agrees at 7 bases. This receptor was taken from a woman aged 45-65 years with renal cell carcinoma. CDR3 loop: CASSPQGLGGRHEQFF. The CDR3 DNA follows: TGTGCCAGCAGCCCCCAGGGACTGGGAGGGCGGCATGAGCAGTTCTTC.